Below are 32 T cell receptor beta chains sequenced from a single sample in a study of blood T cell repertoires in COVID-19. Libraries were prepared by immunoSEQ multiplex PCR; TCRdb keeps only in-frame clonotypes and omits some of them. The data show 170,000 or so clones, about 82% seen once. What was sequenced was peripheral blood. These receptors originate from a man aged 50 to 59 with active or convalescent COVID-19.

The J gene is TRBJ1-1, the V gene TRBV5-5, with a tentative D call TRBD1 (5 bases). The length of the CDR3 is 15 residues. CDR1 is SGHKS, CDR2 YYEKEE, per germline (reference sequence). Trimming took off 4 bases at V and 0 bases at J, with 13 bases between the two ends. The CDR3 DNA follows: TGTGCCAGCAGCCCATGGGGGGAGTTGAACACTGAAGCTTTCTTT. Its protein product is CASSPWGELNTEAFF.

The chain employs TRBV10-3 and TRBJ2-7; 7 bases fit TRBD2. Per the germline V gene, CDR1 is ENHRY and CDR2 is SYGVKD. Trimming took 2 bases from V and 6 from J; bases not matched to a gene: 10. This CDR3 region has 15 residues. The chain's CDR3 is CAISEGMSGMAEQYF. The CDR3 DNA is TGTGCCATCAGTGAGGGAATGAGCGGGATGGCCGAGCAGTACTTC.

The rearrangement links TRBV27 to TRBJ1-5; TRBD1 agrees at 10 bases. The trim removed 7 bases at V and 0 bases at J, leaving 3 bases unmatched. This CDR3 is built from 15 residues. The germline V gene has CDR1 MNHEY and CDR2 SMNVEV (reference sequence). CDR3 residues: CASKGTGDSNQPQHF. The DNA for the CDR3 is TGTGCCAGCAAGGGGACAGGGGATAGCAATCAGCCCCAGCATTTT.

A few counts support this clone. V and J are TRBV10-1 and TRBJ2-5, with 9 positions matching TRBD2. Germline-derived CDR1 and CDR2 are WNHNN and SYGVQD (reference sequence). The V gene end was trimmed by 1 base and the J gene end by 1 base; junction bases not matched to a gene: 4. CDR3 length equals 16 residues. In DNA, the CDR3 is TGCGCCAGCAGTGAGTTAGCGGGAGACGTCCAAGAGACCCAGTACTTC. This gives the protein CASSELAGDVQETQYF.

This rearrangement joins TRBV28 to TRBJ1-3; D is perhaps TRBD1 (5 bases). V was pared by 4 bases and J by 0 bases, with 13 bases between. Germline V CDR1 and CDR2: MDHEN, SYDVKM. This CDR3 is built from 16 residues. The CDR3 DNA reads TGTGCCAGCAGTTCCAAGAACAGGTACTCTGGAAACACCATATATTTT. Residues: CASSSKNRYSGNTIYF.

Concerning this clone: The final CDR3 position lacks the conserved phenylalanine or tryptophan, pointing to a likely read error. The chain joins TRBV4-3 to TRBJ2-7, with D hard to call. CDR1 LGHNA and CDR2 YSLEER come from the germline V gene. Trimming took 0 bases from V and 7 from J, leaving 10 bases between them. The CDR3 is 13 amino acids. For the CDR3, the DNA is TGCGCCAGCAGCCAAGATCGAATCGGAGAGCAGTACCTC. Translated, it gives CASSQDRIGEQYL.

The V and J genes are TRBV24-1 and TRBJ2-2; 7 positions agree with TRBD1. Germline lookup yields CDR1 KGHDR and CDR2 SFDVKD. The length of the CDR3 is 14 residues. V gave up 7 bases and J gave up 0 bases; unmatched junction bases: 1. CDR3 nucleotides: TGTGCCACCAGGGGACAGTCGAACACCGGGGAGCTGTTTTTT. Amino acid sequence: CATRGQSNTGELFF.

The chain recombines TRBV25-1 with TRBJ2-2, with a possible D match to TRBD2 (5 bases). The CDR3 runs 16 residues. CDR1 and CDR2 (germline): MGHDK, SYGVNS. Trimming pared 3 bases from V and 0 bases from J, leaving 11 bases between. CDR3 in DNA: TGTGCCAGCAGTGAGGGCGGGTTTTCGAACACCGGGGAGCTGTTTTTT. Translated: CASSEGGFSNTGELFF.

The CDR3 DNA reads as TGTGCCAGCAGCTCTCCCGCGGGGAGCCCGGGGACCCAGTACTTC. The encoded protein is CASSSPAGSPGTQYF. The gene calls are TRBV5-6 and TRBJ2-5, with D possibly matching TRBD2 (6 bases). This CDR3 has 15 residues. V was trimmed by 3 bases and J by 7 bases, leaving 19 bases between them. CDR1 is SGHDT and CDR2 is YYEEEE in the germline V gene. The whole variable domain, remainder taken from reference TRBV5-6 and TRBJ2-5, is DAGVTQSPTHLIKTRGQQVTLRCSPKSGHDTVSWYQQALGQGPQFIFQYYEEEERQRGNFPDRFSGHQFPNYSSELNVNALLLGDSALYLCASSSPAGSPGTQYFGPGTRLLVL.

The chain carries TRBV6-7 and TRBJ1-6; unclear D gene. TRBV6-7 carries the ORF label, with uncertain function. V dropped 4 bases and J dropped 13 bases, with 17 bases sitting between them. The CDR3 covers 14 residues. CDR3 DNA: TGTGCCAGCAGTTCCGAGGTCATGGGAGGGCCCCTCCACTTT. Translated: CASSSEVMGGPLHF.

The gene calls are TRBV9 and TRBJ2-1; 10 bases are shared with TRBD2. CDR3 length: 15 amino acids. V was pared by 4 bases and J by 5 bases, with 6 bases of the junction left unmatched. The germline V gene encodes CDR1 SGDLS and CDR2 YYNGEE. CDR3 region: CASSLGLALNNEQFF. As DNA, the CDR3 is TGTGCCAGCAGCTTGGGACTAGCGCTCAACAATGAGCAGTTCTTC.

In its sample, this clone was seen once. The chain joins TRBV29-1 to TRBJ2-3, with TRBD2 as a possible D gene (6 bases). Trimming pared 4 bases from V and 0 bases from J, leaving 8 bases between. Per germline, CDR1 SQVTM and CDR2 ANQGSEA. This CDR3 is 13 amino acids long. The chain's CDR3 is CSVVGTSTDTQYF. In nucleotides, the CDR3 is TGCAGCGTTGTTGGGACTAGCACAGATACGCAGTATTTT.

The chain couples TRBV4-1 to TRBJ2-3, with TRBD2 identical over 15 bases. Germline CDR1 reads MGHRA; CDR2 reads YSYEKL. Trimming cost V 0 bases and J 6 bases; bases outside gene matches: 1. The CDR3 consists of 16 residues. The CDR3 reads CASSQEGTSGRDTQYF. DNA of the CDR3: TGCGCCAGCAGCCAAGAAGGGACTAGCGGGAGGGATACGCAGTATTTT.

This chain joins TRBV4-2 and TRBJ2-3, with 7 bases that match TRBD2. CDR1 and CDR2 (germline): LGHNA, YNFKEQ. This CDR3 region has 17 residues. Trimming at V came to 0 bases and at J to 5 bases, leaving 11 bases not matched to a gene. The DNA of the CDR3 is TGTGCCAGCAGCCAAGAAAAGGTGGGAGGGCCGGGAGATACGCAGTATTTT. Translating gives CASSQEKVGGPGDTQYF.

This chain uses TRBV5-5 with TRBJ1-1, with 8 positions matching TRBD1. Unmatched junction bases numbered 7, after V lost 2 bases and J lost 1 base. Germline CDR1 reads SGHKS; CDR2 reads YYEKEE (reference sequence). The CDR3 totals 16 residues. This CDR3 is CASSFTGGGPNTEAFF. For the CDR3, the DNA is TGTGCCAGCAGCTTTACAGGGGGGGGACCGAACACTGAAGCTTTCTTT. Complete variable domain (other parts from reference TRBV5-5 and TRBJ1-1): DAGVTQSPTHLIKTRGQQVTLRCSPISGHKSVSWYQQVLGQGPQFIFQYYEKEERGRGNFPDRFSARQFPNYSSELNVNALLLGDSALYLCASSFTGGGPNTEAFFGQGTRLTVV.

This chain connects TRBV27 to TRBJ2-2; D not resolved. Per the germline V gene, CDR1 is MNHEY and CDR2 is SMNVEV (reference sequence). This CDR3 is 15 amino acids long. The V end was cut by 2 bases, the J end by 4 bases, with 11 bases between. The CDR3 is CASSLGHRSTGELFF. The CDR3 DNA sequence: TGTGCCAGCAGTTTAGGCCACAGATCCACCGGGGAGCTGTTTTTT.

The chain has TRBV6-1 and TRBJ2-5; 8 nucleotides agree with TRBD2. Germline-derived CDR1 and CDR2 are MNHNS and SASEGT. The junction had 2 bases not matched to a gene; V was cut back by 0 bases and J by 2 bases. There are 15 residues in the CDR3. Written as DNA, the CDR3 is TGTGCCAGCAGTGAAGCTGGCGGGGGGCAAGAGACCCAGTACTTC. This sequence encodes CASSEAGGGQETQYF.

This rearrangement joins TRBV29-1 to TRBJ1-1, with TRBD1 matching over 9 bases. Germline values: CDR1 SQVTM, CDR2 ANQGSEA. The CDR3 spans 13 residues. V was pared by 7 bases and J by 2 bases, with 5 bases of the junction left unmatched. In nucleotides, the CDR3 is TGCAGCGGCTACAGGGGGCTTAACACTGAAGCTTTCTTT. Translating it yields CSGYRGLNTEAFF.

The chain links TRBV5-4 to TRBJ2-7; 8 positions agree with TRBD2. V was pared by 4 bases and J by 3 bases, with 9 bases of the junction left unmatched. CDR3 length equals 15 residues. CDR1 and CDR2 (germline): SGHNT, YYREEE (reference sequence). CDR3 sequence: CASSLWVAGGYEQYF. The CDR3 DNA reads as TGTGCCAGCAGCCTATGGGTGGCGGGAGGCTACGAGCAGTACTTC.

This clone has just one count. V is TRBV2 and J is TRBJ1-3; the D gene is possibly TRBD1 (6 bases). CDR1 SNHLY and CDR2 FYNNEI come from the germline V gene. V shed 6 bases and J shed 0 bases, with 18 bases lying between them. This CDR3 is 17 amino acids long. The CDR3 region has the DNA TGTGCCAGCAGACCCCCGACCGGGACACTCTCTGGAAACACCATATATTTT. Translating gives CASRPPTGTLSGNTIYF.

The rearrangement uses TRBV9 and TRBJ1-2; D ambiguous. The CDR3 consists of 13 residues. Germline V gene data show CDR1 as SGDLS and CDR2 as YYNGEE. Trimming stripped 2 bases from V and 7 bases from J, with 12 bases between. The CDR3 DNA sequence: TGTGCCAGCAGCGTTGCAGGATTTGGTGGCTACACCTTC. Its protein product is CASSVAGFGGYTF.

This clone was detected once. The chain has TRBV19 and TRBJ2-2, with 7 positions matching TRBD1. V lost 6 bases to trimming and J lost 5 bases; unmatched junction nucleotides: 6. The CDR3 consists of 14 residues. The germline CDR1 and CDR2 sequences are LNHDA and SQIVND (reference sequence). Written as DNA, the CDR3 is TGTGCCAGTAGCTTTTACAGGGGAACCGGGGAGCTGTTTTTT. Protein product: CASSFYRGTGELFF.

The CDR3 DNA follows: TGTGCCAGCAGCCAGTTTGGACAGGGTAGTCACGAGCAGTACTTC. Protein sequence: CASSQFGQGSHEQYF. The J gene is TRBJ2-7, the V gene TRBV3-1 (or the pseudogene TRBV3-2); 8 bases align to TRBD1. The CDR3 has 15 residues. V lost 3 bases and J lost 5; bases outside the gene matches: 9. Per germline, CDR1 LGHDT and CDR2 YNNKEL (reference sequence).

The V and J genes are TRBV5-8 and TRBJ2-5, with a possible D match to TRBD1 (6 bases). CDR3 length: 15 residues. V lost 0 bases to trimming and J lost 2 bases, with 11 bases between them. In germline, CDR1 is SGHTS, CDR2 YDEGEE. In DNA, the CDR3 is TGTGCCAGCAGCTTGGCATTAACAGGGCAAGAGACCCAGTACTTC. Protein sequence: CASSLALTGQETQYF.

The chain couples TRBV27 to TRBJ1-2; tentative D call: TRBD1 (6 bases). Germline V lookup: CDR1 MNHEY, CDR2 SMNVEV (reference sequence). The CDR3 is 15 residues long. Trimming stripped 2 bases from V and 4 bases from J, with 14 bases between. CDR3 region: CASSLRAGVGYGYTF. The CDR3 DNA is TGTGCCAGCAGTTTAAGGGCAGGGGTTGGCTATGGCTACACCTTC.

This clone was found many times. The gene calls are TRBV7-8 and TRBJ2-7; a weak D match, TRBD1 (6 bases). Per the germline V gene, CDR1 is SGHVS and CDR2 is FQNEAQ. V was cut by 4 bases and J by 5 bases, with 15 bases left in between. There are 14 residues in the CDR3. The CDR3 DNA sequence: TGTGCCAGCAGCTCACAGGGTGATTGGAACGAGCAGTACTTC. It translates to CASSSQGDWNEQYF.

The CDR3 protein is CASSFIDSGANVLTF. The CDR3 region has the DNA TGTGCCAGCAGTTTTATAGATTCTGGGGCCAACGTCCTGACTTTC. The chain employs TRBV27 and TRBJ2-6; no clear D gene. This CDR3 has 15 residues. V lost 3 bases, J lost 1 base, and 7 bases lay in between. In germline, CDR1 is MNHEY, CDR2 SMNVEV (reference sequence).

The chain couples TRBV30 to TRBJ2-3; weak D call: TRBD2 (6 bases). The CDR3 loop spans 15 amino acids. Germline V lookup: CDR1 GTSNPN, CDR2 SVGIG (reference sequence). V was trimmed by 3 bases and J by 1 base, leaving 14 bases between them. The CDR3 loop is CAWSGTGTRTDTQYF. The CDR3 nucleotides read TGTGCCTGGAGCGGGACCGGGACTCGCACAGATACGCAGTATTTT. The full variable domain, rest sourced from reference TRBV30 and TRBJ2-3, is SQTIHQWPATLVQPVGSPLSLECTVEGTSNPNLYWYRQAAGRGLQLLFYSVGIGQISSEVPQNLSASRPQDRQFILSSKKLLLSDSGFYLCAWSGTGTRTDTQYFGPGTRLTVL.

This clone was seen only once. V is TRBV27 and J is TRBJ1-2; TRBD1 is a possible D gene (5 bases). The germline gives CDR1 MNHEY, CDR2 SMNVEV (reference sequence). V was clipped by 3 bases and J by 1 base, with 9 bases between them. CDR3 length: 14 amino acids. This CDR3 reads CASSFSGYNYGYTF. CDR3 nucleotides: TGTGCCAGCAGTTTTTCAGGGTATAACTATGGCTACACCTTC.

This clone was observed a single time. The rearrangement joins TRBV24-1 to TRBJ2-3; 12 nucleotides line up with TRBD2. Germline V gene data show CDR1 as KGHDR and CDR2 as SFDVKD. With 2 bases clipped from V and 4 bases from J, the junction kept 9 bases outside the gene matches. The CDR3 length is 18 residues. The CDR3 loop is CATSDSGTSGYLADTQYF. The CDR3 nucleotides read TGTGCCACCAGTGATTCAGGGACTAGCGGGTATCTCGCAGATACGCAGTATTTT.

V usage is TRBV14 and J usage is TRBJ2-1; the match to TRBD2 covers 7 bases. The CDR3 runs to 15 residues. The germline V gene encodes CDR1 SGHDN and CDR2 FVKESK. The V segment lost 4 bases and the J segment 7 bases; nucleotides outside the gene matches: 10. CDR3 region: CASSLRAGNGNEQFF. The CDR3 region has the DNA TGTGCCAGCAGCCTCCGAGCGGGAAACGGAAATGAGCAGTTCTTC.

The genes are TRBV4-3 and TRBJ1-6, with TRBD1 as a possible D gene (6 bases). V lost 3 bases, J lost 10 bases, and 10 bases lay in between. The CDR3 sequence is 13 residues long. CDR1 LGHNA and CDR2 YSLEER come from the germline V gene. DNA for the CDR3: TGCGCCAGCAGCCAGGGGGCTTACTCACCCCTCCACTTT. This encodes CASSQGAYSPLHF.